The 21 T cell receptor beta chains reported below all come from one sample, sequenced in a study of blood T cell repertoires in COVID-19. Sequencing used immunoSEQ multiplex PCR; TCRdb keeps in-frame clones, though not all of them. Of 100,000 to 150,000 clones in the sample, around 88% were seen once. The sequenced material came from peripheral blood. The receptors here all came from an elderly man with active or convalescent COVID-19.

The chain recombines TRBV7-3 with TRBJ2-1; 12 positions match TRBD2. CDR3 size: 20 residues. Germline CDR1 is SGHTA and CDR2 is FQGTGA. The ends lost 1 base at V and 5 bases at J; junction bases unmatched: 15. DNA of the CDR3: TGTGCCAGCAGCTTAAATCCCAGACTTCTAGCGGGGGGGCTAGACAATGAGCAGTTCTTC. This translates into CASSLNPRLLAGGLDNEQFF.

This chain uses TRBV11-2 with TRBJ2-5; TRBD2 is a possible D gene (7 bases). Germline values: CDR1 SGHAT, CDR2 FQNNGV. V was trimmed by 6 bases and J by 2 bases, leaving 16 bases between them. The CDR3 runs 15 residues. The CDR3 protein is CASRDWEGGQETQYF. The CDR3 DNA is TGTGCCAGCAGGGATTGGGAGGGGGGACAAGAGACCCAGTACTTC.

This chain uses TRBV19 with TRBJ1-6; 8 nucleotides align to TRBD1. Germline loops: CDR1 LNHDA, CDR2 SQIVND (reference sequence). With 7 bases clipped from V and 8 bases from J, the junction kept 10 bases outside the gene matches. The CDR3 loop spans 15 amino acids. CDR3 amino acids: CASKQGAEIDSPLHF. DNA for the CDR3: TGTGCCAGTAAGCAGGGGGCCGAGATTGATTCACCCCTCCACTTT.

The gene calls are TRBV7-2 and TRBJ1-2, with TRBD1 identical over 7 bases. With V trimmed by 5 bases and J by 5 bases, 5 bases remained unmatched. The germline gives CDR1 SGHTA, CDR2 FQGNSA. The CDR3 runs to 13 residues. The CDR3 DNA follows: TGTGCCAGCAGCCTCAGGACAGGATATGGCTACACCTTC. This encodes CASSLRTGYGYTF.

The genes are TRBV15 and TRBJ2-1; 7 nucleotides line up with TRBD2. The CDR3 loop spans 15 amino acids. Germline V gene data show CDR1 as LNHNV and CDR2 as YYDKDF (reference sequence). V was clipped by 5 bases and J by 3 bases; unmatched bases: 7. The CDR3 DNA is TGTGCCACCAGCGGAGTGTCTAGCGGCTACAATGAGCAGTTCTTC. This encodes CATSGVSSGYNEQFF.

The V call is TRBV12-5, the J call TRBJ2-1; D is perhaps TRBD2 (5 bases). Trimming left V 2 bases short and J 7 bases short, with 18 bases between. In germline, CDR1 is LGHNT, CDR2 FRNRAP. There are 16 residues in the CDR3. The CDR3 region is CASGLMVGDYVNEQFF. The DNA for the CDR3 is TGTGCTAGTGGTTTGATGGTCGGGGATTATGTGAATGAGCAGTTCTTC.

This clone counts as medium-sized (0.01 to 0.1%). The CDR3 coding sequence is TGTGCCAGCAGGGAGCGGGGTCACACAGATACGCAGTATTTT. This translates into CASRERGHTDTQYF. The V gene is TRBV5-4, the J gene TRBJ2-3; 7 nucleotides match TRBD2. The junction had 5 bases not matched to a gene; V was cut back by 5 bases and J by 2 bases. This CDR3 has 14 amino acids. The germline CDR1 and CDR2 sequences are SGHNT and YYREEE (reference sequence). Full variable domain (remainder filled in from reference TRBV5-4 and TRBJ2-3): ETGVTQSPTHLIKTRGQQVTLRCSSQSGHNTVSWYQQALGQGPQFIFQYYREEENGRGNFPPRFSGLQFPNYSSELNVNALELDDSALYLCASRERGHTDTQYFGPGTRLTVL.

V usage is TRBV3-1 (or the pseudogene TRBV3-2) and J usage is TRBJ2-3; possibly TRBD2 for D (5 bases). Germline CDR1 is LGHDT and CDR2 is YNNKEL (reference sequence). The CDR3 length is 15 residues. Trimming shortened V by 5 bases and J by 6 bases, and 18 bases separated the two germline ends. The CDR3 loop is CASSFRAGSGDTQYF. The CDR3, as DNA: TGTGCCAGCAGCTTCCGCGCGGGCTCGGGTGATACGCAGTATTTT.

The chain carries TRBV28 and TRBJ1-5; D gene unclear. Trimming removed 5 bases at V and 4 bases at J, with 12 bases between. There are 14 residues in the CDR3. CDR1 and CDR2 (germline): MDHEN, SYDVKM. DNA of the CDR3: TGTGCCAGCAGTCCCCCCGAGGTAAATCAGCCCCAGCATTTT. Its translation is CASSPPEVNQPQHF.

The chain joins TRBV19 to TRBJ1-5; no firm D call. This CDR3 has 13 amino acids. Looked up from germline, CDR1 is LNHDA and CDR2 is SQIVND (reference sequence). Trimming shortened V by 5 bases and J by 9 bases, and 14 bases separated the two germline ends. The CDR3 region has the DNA TGTGCCAGTAGTGCTTCCCTCGGTAGGCCCCAGCATTTT. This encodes CASSASLGRPQHF.

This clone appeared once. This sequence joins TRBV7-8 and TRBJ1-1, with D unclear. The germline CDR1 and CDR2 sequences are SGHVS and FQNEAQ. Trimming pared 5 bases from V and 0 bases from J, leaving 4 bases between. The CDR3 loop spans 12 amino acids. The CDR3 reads CASSPLNTEAFF. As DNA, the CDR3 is TGTGCCAGCAGCCCCTTGAACACTGAAGCTTTCTTT.

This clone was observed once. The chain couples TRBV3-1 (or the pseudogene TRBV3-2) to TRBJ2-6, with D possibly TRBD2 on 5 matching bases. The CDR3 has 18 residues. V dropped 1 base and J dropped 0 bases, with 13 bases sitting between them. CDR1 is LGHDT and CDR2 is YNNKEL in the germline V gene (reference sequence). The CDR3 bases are TGTGCCAGCAGCCAAGGTAGAGGGCCAGGCTCTGGGGCCAACGTCCTGACTTTC. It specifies CASSQGRGPGSGANVLTF.

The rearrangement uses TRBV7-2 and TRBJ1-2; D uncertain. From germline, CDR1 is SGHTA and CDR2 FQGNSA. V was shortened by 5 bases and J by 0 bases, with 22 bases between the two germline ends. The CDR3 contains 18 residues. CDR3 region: CASSPSVFLPLANYGYTF. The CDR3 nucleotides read TGTGCCAGCAGCCCCTCCGTTTTCCTCCCGTTAGCTAACTATGGCTACACCTTC.

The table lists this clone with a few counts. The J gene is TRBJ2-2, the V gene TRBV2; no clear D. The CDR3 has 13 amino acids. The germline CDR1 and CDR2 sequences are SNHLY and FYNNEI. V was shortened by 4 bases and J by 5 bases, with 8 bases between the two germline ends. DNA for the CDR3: TGTGCCAGCAGTGTAATGGCTACCGGGGAGCTGTTTTTT. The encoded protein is CASSVMATGELFF.

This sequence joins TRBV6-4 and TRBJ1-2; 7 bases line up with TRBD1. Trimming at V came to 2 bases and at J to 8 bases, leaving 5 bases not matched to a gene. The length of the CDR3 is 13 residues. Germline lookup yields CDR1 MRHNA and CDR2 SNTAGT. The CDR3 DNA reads TGTGCCAGCAGTGACACAGGGGTTGGCGGCTACACCTTC. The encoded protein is CASSDTGVGGYTF.

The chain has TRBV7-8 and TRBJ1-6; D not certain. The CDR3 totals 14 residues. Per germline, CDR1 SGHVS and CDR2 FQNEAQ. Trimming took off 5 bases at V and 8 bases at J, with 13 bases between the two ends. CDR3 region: CASSLGRRDSPLHF. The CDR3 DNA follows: TGTGCCAGCAGCCTCGGTCGGCGGGATTCACCCCTCCACTTT.

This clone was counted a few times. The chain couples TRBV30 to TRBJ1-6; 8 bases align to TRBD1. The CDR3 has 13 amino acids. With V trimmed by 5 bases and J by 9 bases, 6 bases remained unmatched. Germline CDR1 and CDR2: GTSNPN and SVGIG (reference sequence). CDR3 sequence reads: CAWDRGWGSPLHF. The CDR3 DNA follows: TGTGCCTGGGACAGGGGCTGGGGTTCACCCCTCCACTTT.

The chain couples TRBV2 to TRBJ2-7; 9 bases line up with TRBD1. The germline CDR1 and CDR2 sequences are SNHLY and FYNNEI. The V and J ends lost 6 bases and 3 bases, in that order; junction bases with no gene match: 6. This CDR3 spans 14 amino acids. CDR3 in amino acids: CASRHGQGRYEQYF. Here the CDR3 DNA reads TGTGCCAGCAGACACGGACAGGGGCGCTACGAGCAGTACTTC.

In DNA, the CDR3 is TGTGCCAGCAGCGTAGAGGGGGACACCGGGGAGCTGTTTTTT. Encoded protein: CASSVEGDTGELFF. V is TRBV9 and J is TRBJ2-2; TRBD1 is a possible D gene (6 bases). The length of the CDR3 is 14 residues. The ends were cut back, 0 bases at V and 3 bases at J, with 6 bases in the middle. Germline V gives CDR1 SGDLS, CDR2 YYNGEE.

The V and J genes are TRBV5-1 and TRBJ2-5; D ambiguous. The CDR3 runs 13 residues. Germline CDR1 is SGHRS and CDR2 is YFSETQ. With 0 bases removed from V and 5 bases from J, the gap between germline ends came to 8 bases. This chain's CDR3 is CASSLVGSETQYF. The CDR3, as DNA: TGCGCCAGCAGCTTGGTCGGGTCTGAGACCCAGTACTTC.

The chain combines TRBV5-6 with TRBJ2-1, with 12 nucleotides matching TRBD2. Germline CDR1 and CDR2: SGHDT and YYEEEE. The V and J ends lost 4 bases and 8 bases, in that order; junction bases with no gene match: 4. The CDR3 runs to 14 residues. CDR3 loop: CASSGLAGWYEQFF. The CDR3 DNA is TGTGCCAGCAGCGGACTAGCGGGGTGGTATGAGCAGTTCTTC.